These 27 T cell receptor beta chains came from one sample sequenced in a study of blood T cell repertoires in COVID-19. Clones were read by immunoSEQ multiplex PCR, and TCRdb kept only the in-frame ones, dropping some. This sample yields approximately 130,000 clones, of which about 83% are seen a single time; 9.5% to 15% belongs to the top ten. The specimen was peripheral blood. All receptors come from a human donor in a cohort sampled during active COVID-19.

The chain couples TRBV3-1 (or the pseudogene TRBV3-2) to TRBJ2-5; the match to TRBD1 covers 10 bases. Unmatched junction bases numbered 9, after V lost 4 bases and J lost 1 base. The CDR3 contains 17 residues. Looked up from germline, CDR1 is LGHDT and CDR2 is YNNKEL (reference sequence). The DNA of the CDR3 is TGTGCCAGCAGCCCCAAAGGGACAGGGGTCCTCCAAGAGACCCAGTACTTC. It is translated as CASSPKGTGVLQETQYF.

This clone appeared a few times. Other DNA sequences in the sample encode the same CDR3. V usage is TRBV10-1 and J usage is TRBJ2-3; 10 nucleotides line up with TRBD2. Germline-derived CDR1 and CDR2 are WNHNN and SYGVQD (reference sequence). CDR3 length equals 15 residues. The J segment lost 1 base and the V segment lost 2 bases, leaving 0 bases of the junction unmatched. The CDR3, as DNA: TGCGCCAGCAGTGAGACTAGCGGGGGCACAGATACGCAGTATTTT. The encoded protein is CASSETSGGTDTQYF.

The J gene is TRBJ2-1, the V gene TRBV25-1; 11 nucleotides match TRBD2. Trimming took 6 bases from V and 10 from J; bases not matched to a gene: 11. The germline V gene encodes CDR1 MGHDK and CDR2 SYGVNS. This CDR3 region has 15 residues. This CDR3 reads CASSGRLAGGVEQFF. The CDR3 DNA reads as TGTGCCAGCAGCGGAAGGCTAGCGGGGGGCGTGGAGCAGTTCTTC.

The CDR3 nucleotides are TGTGCCAGCACTCGTTCTAGCTCTGGAAACACCATATATTTT. Translated: CASTRSSSGNTIYF. V gene TRBV19 combines with J gene TRBJ1-3; unclear D gene. Trimming removed 9 bases at V and 0 bases at J, with 12 bases between. The CDR3 has 14 amino acids. CDR1 is LNHDA and CDR2 is SQIVND in the germline V gene (reference sequence).

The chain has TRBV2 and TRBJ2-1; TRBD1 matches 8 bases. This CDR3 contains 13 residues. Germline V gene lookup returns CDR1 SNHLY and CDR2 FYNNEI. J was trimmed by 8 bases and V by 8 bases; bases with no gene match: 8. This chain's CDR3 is CASVLDRGDEQFF. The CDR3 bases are TGTGCCAGCGTCCTAGACAGGGGTGATGAGCAGTTCTTC.

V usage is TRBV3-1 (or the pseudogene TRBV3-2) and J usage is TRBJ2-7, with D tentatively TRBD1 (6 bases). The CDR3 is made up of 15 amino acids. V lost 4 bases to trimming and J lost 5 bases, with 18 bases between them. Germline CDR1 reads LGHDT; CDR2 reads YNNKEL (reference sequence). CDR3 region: CASSRSQAGANEQYF. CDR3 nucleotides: TGTGCCAGCAGCCGATCCCAGGCAGGGGCCAACGAGCAGTACTTC.

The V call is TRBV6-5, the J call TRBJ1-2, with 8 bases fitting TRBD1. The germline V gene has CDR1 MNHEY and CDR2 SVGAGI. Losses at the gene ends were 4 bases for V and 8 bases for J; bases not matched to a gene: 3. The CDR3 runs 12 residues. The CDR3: CASSFSGGGYTF. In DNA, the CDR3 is TGTGCCAGCAGTTTTTCAGGGGGCGGCTACACCTTC.

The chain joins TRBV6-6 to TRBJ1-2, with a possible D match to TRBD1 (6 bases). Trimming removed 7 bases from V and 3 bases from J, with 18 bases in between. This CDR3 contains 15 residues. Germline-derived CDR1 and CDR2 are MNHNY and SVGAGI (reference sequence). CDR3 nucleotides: TGTGCCAGCATCCCCGGGTCGGGACACTACTATGGCTACACCTTC. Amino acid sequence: CASIPGSGHYYGYTF.

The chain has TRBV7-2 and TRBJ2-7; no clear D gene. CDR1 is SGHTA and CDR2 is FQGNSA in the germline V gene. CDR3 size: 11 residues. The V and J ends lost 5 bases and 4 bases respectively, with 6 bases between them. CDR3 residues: CASSPSYEQYF. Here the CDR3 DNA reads TGTGCCAGCAGCCCATCATACGAGCAGTACTTC.

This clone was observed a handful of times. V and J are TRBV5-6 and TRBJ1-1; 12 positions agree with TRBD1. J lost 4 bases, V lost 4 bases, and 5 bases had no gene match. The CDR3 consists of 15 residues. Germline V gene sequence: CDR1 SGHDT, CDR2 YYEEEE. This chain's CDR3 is CASSRDRGLSTEAFF. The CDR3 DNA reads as TGTGCCAGCAGCCGGGACAGGGGGCTTTCCACTGAAGCTTTCTTT.

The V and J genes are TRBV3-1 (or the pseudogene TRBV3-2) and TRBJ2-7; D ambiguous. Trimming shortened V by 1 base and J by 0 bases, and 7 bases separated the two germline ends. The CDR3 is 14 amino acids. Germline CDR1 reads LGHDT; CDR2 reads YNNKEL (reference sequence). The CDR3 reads CASSQARNSYEQYF. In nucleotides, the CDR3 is TGTGCCAGCAGCCAAGCCAGAAACTCCTACGAGCAGTACTTC.

CDR3 in DNA: TGTGCCAGCAGTTCTAGCGGGGGGCCCTACGAGCAGTACTTC. Translated, it gives CASSSSGGPYEQYF. The J gene is TRBJ2-7, the V gene TRBV7-2, with 11 bases fitting TRBD2. This CDR3 region has 14 residues. Germline-derived CDR1 and CDR2 are SGHTA and FQGNSA. The V and J ends lost 6 bases and 2 bases, in that order; junction bases with no gene match: 3. Full variable domain (rest looked up from reference TRBV7-2 and TRBJ2-7): GAGVSQSPSNKVTEKGKDVELRCDPISGHTALYWYRQSLGQGLEFLIYFQGNSAPDKSGLPSDRFSAERTGGSVSTLTIQRTQQEDSAVYLCASSSSGGPYEQYFGPGTRLTVT.

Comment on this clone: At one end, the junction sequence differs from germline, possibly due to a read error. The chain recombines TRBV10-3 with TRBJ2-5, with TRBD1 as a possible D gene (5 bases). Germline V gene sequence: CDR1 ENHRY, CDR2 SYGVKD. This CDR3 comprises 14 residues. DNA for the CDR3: TGTGCCACCAGTGAGCGCAGGGAAATGGAGACCCAGTACTTC. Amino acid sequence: CATSERREMETQYF.

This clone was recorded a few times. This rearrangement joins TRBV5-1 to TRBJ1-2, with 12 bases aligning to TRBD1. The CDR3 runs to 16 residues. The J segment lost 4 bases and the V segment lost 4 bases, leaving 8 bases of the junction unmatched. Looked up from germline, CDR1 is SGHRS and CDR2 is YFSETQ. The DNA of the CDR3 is TGCGCCAGCAGCCCGGCCGGGACAGGGGGCGGCTATGGCTACACCTTC. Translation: CASSPAGTGGGYGYTF.

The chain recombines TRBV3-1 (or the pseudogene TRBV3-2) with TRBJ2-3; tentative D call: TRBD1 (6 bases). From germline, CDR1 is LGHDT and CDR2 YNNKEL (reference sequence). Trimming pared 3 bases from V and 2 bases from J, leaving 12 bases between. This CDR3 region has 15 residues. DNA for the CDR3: TGTGCCAGCAGCCACAGGGGACAACACACAGATACGCAGTATTTT. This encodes CASSHRGQHTDTQYF.

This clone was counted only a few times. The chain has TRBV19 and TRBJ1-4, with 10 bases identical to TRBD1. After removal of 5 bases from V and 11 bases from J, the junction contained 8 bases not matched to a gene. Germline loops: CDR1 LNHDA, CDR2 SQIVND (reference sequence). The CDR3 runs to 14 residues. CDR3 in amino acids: CASSADRGLGKLFF. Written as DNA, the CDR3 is TGTGCCAGTAGTGCCGACAGGGGGCTCGGGAAACTGTTTTTT.

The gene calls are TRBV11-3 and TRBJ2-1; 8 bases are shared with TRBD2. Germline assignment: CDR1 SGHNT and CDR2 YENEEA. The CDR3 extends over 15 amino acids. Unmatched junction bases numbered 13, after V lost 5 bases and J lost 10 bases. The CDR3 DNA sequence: TGTGCCAGCAGCGGGGTCGGGGGGGGCGCGAAGGAGCAGTTCTTC. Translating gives CASSGVGGGAKEQFF.

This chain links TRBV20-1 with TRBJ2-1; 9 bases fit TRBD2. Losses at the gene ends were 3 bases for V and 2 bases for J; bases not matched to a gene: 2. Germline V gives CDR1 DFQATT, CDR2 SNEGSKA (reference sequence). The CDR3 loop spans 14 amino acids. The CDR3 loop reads CSASRLAAYNEQFF. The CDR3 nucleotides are TGCAGTGCTAGTAGACTAGCGGCCTACAATGAGCAGTTCTTC.

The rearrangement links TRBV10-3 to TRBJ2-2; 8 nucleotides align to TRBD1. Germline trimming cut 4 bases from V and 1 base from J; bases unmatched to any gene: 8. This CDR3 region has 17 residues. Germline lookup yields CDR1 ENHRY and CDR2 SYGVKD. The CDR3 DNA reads TGTGCCATCAGTGGATGGACCGGACAGGGGAACACCGGGGAGCTGTTTTTT. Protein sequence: CAISGWTGQGNTGELFF.

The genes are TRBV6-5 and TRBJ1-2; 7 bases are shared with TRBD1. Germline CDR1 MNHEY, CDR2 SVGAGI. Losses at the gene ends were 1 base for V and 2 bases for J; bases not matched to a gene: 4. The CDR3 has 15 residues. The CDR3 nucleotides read TGTGCCAGCAGTTACTTTGGCAGGGGGAACTATGGCTACACCTTC. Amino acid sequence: CASSYFGRGNYGYTF.

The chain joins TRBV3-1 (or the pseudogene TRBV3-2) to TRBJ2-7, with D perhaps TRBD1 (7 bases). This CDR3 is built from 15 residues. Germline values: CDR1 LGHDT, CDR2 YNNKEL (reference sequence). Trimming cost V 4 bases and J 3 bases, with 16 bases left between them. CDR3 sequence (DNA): TGTGCCAGCAGCCGCGGGACAGTCTACGGCTACGAGCAGTACTTC. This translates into CASSRGTVYGYEQYF.

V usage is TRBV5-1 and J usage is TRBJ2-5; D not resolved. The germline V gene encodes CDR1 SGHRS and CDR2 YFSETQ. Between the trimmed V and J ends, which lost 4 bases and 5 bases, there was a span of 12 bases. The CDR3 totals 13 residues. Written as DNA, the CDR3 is TGCGCCAGCAGCCCTTCGCTGCGGGAGACCCAGTACTTC. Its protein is CASSPSLRETQYF.

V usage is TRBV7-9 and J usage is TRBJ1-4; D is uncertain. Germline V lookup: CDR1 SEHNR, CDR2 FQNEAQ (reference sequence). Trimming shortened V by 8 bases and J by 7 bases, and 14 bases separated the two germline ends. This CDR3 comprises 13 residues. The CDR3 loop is CASSRYSLEKLFF. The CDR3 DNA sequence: TGTGCCAGCTCGCGGTACTCCCTTGAAAAACTGTTTTTT.

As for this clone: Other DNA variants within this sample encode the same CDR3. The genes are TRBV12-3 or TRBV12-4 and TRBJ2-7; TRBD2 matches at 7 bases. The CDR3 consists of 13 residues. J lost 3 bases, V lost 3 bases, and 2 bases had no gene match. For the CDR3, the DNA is TGTGCCAGCAGTTTGGGGGGGGGCTACGAGCAGTACTTC. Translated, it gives CASSLGGGYEQYF.

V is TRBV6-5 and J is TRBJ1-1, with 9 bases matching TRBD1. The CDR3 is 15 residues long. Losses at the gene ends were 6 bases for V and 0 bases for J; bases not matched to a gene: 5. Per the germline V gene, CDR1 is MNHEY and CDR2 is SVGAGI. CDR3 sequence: CASSGGQGLNTEAFF. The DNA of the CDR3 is TGTGCCAGCAGCGGGGGACAGGGCTTGAACACTGAAGCTTTCTTT.

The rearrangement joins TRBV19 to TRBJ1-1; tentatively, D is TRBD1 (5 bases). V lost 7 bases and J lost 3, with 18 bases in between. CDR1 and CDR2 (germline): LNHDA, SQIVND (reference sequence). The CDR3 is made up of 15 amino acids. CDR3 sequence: CASKARGAGHTEAFF. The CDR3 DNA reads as TGTGCCAGTAAGGCGCGCGGGGCAGGGCACACTGAAGCTTTCTTT.

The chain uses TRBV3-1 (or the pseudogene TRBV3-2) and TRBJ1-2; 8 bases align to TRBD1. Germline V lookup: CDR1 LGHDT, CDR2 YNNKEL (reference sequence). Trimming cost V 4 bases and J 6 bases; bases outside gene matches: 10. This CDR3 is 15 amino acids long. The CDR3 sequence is CASSPPGRGQDGYTF. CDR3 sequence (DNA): TGTGCCAGCAGCCCGCCGGGCAGGGGGCAAGATGGCTACACCTTC.